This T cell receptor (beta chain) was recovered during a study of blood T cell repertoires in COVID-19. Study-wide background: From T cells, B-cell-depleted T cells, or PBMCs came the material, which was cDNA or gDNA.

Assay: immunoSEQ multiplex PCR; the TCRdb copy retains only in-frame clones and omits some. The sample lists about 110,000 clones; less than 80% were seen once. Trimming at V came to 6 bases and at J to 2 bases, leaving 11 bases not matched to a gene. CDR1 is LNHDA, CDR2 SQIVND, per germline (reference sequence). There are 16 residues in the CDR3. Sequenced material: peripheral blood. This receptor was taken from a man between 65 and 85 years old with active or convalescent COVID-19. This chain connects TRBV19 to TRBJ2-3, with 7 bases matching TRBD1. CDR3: CASSHLDRVATDTQYF. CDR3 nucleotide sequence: TGTGCCAGTAGCCATCTTGACAGGGTGGCCACAGATACGCAGTATTTT.